The subject of this entry is one TCR beta chain. No antigen is known for it. Repertoires were generated with immunoSEQ multiplex PCR, while TCRdb's copy carries only in-frame clones and drops some. The sample carries more than 8,500 clones, 88% recorded once. The data originate from a study of OX40 agonist ivuxolimab in advanced cancers. Study background: Those treated in dose escalation had hepatocellular carcinoma, melanoma, renal cell cancer or head and neck cancer.

The CDR3 extends over 17 amino acids. From germline, CDR1 is SGHRS and CDR2 YFSETQ. The ends were cut back, 1 base at V and 7 bases at J, with 21 bases in the middle. The study's findings and limits: CD4+ and CD8+ blood T cells expanded clonally by week 6 at 0.1 to 3.0 mg/kg.

Sequencing used CD4+ or CD8+ T cells sorted from blood, obtained in a trial of the OX40 agonist ivuxolimab. This receptor was taken from an adult with an advanced solid tumor such as melanoma, head and neck, liver or kidney cancer. The rearrangement uses TRBV5-1 and TRBJ1-5; D perhaps matches TRBD1 (5 bases). This CDR3 reads CASSLLPGTQGEQPQHF. The DNA for the CDR3 is TGCGCCAGCAGCTTGCTCCCCGGGACCCAGGGCGAACAGCCCCAGCATTTT.